This T cell receptor beta chain was sequenced for a study of cytomegalovirus exposure and HLA in healthy donors. While the first cohort had some 700 subjects, the donors belonged to the separate validation cohort of 100 to 150 subjects. TCRdb's copy holds only in-frame clones and misses some; the assay was immunoSEQ multiplex PCR. The sample contains fewer than 250,000 clones, roughly 89% of which appear only once. The V gene's germline CDR1 is SGHTA and CDR2 FQGNSA. CDR3 size: 14 residues. The V end was cut by 1 base, the J end by 7 bases, with 13 bases between. The sequencing sample was made of PBMCs. The origin of this receptor is a man between 18 and 29 years old in good health and CMV-seronegative. V and J are TRBV7-2 and TRBJ1-2, with D possibly being TRBD1 (6 bases). The CDR3 loop is CASSLDGRGPGYTF. In nucleotides, the CDR3 is TGTGCCAGCAGCTTAGACGGCAGGGGACCTGGCTACACCTTC.